The 18 T cell receptor beta chains in this list originate from one sample, sequenced in a study of PD-1 blockade in mismatch repair-deficient tumors. Generated by immunoSEQ multiplex PCR, the TCRdb table keeps only in-frame clones and is missing some. The data contain about 15,000 clones, roughly 80% of them singletons. Sequencing was performed on PBMCs, taken before pembrolizumab treatment. The receptors come from an adult with mismatch repair-deficient cancer.

The chain links TRBV5-1 to TRBJ1-2, with 7 nucleotides matching TRBD1. Germline V CDR1 and CDR2: SGHRS, YFSETQ. The CDR3 is 13 residues long. V was clipped by 4 bases and J by 4 bases; unmatched bases: 4. The CDR3 nucleotides are TGCGCCAGCAGCGTAAGACAGGGCTATGGCTACACCTTC. Its protein product is CASSVRQGYGYTF.

The chain uses TRBV7-2 and TRBJ2-5; weak D call: TRBD2 (5 bases). V lost 4 bases to trimming and J lost 6 bases, with 15 bases between them. The CDR3 runs to 14 residues. In germline, CDR1 is SGHTA, CDR2 FQGNSA. Written as DNA, the CDR3 is TGTGCCAGCAGCTCCACCCCGGGAACGAAGACCCAGTACTTC. It yields the protein CASSSTPGTKTQYF. The full variable domain, its missing parts supplied by reference TRBV7-2 and TRBJ2-5, is GAGVSQSPSNKVTEKGKDVELRCDPISGHTALYWYRQSLGQGLEFLIYFQGNSAPDKSGLPSDRFSAERTGGSVSTLTIQRTQQEDSAVYLCASSSTPGTKTQYFGPGTRLLVL.

The V call is TRBV6-5, the J call TRBJ1-3; 8 nucleotides align to TRBD1. The trim removed 11 bases at V and 8 bases at J, leaving 8 bases unmatched. The germline V gene encodes CDR1 MNHEY and CDR2 SVGAGI. This CDR3 is built from 12 residues. The CDR3 DNA follows: TGTGCCGGGAGACAGGGGTCGGACACCATATATTTT. This sequence encodes CAGRQGSDTIYF.

V and J are TRBV5-1 and TRBJ2-1; D remains unclear. Trimming stripped 0 bases from V and 5 bases from J, with 9 bases between. Per germline, CDR1 SGHRS and CDR2 YFSETQ. This CDR3 has 14 residues. The chain's CDR3 is CASSLALGNNEQFF. In nucleotides, the CDR3 is TGCGCCAGCAGCTTGGCTCTGGGAAACAATGAGCAGTTCTTC.

This clone appeared a single time. V gene TRBV30 combines with J gene TRBJ1-2; D ambiguous. The CDR3 runs to 12 residues. Germline V gene lookup returns CDR1 GTSNPN and CDR2 SVGIG (reference sequence). Trimming removed 3 bases at V and 7 bases at J, with 12 bases between. The CDR3 sequence is CAWSPVLGGYTF. In DNA, the CDR3 is TGTGCCTGGAGCCCAGTTCTCGGTGGCTACACCTTC.

V is TRBV29-1 and J is TRBJ2-3, with D tentatively TRBD2 (7 bases). The CDR3 consists of 16 residues. Per the germline V gene, CDR1 is SQVTM and CDR2 is ANQGSEA. Between the trimmed V and J ends, which lost 5 bases and 1 base, there was a span of 19 bases. The CDR3 reads CSVFKGGATRTDTQYF. The CDR3 DNA sequence: TGCAGCGTTTTCAAAGGGGGGGCAACTCGCACAGATACGCAGTATTTT.

This chain joins TRBV15 and TRBJ2-5; weak D call: TRBD2 (5 bases). Germline V gene sequence: CDR1 LNHNV, CDR2 YYDKDF (reference sequence). The CDR3 contains 15 residues. Between the trimmed V and J ends, which lost 5 bases and 5 bases, there was a span of 18 bases. The CDR3 reads CATSGPGVLGETQYF. The CDR3 DNA follows: TGTGCCACCAGCGGGCCCGGGGTCCTGGGGGAGACCCAGTACTTC.

The chain combines TRBV27 with TRBJ2-2, with D possibly matching TRBD1 (6 bases). This CDR3 region has 14 residues. From germline, CDR1 is MNHEY and CDR2 SMNVEV (reference sequence). V was pared by 4 bases and J by 3 bases, with 9 bases between. In DNA, the CDR3 is TGTGCCAGCAGTTCCGACAGGTACACCGGGGAGCTGTTTTTT. This translates into CASSSDRYTGELFF.

The chain is built from TRBV6-8 and TRBJ1-1, with D perhaps TRBD1 (5 bases). The V gene lost 7 bases and the J gene lost 2 bases, with 17 bases spanning the gap. Germline V lookup: CDR1 MNHGY, CDR2 SAAAGT. The CDR3 consists of 15 residues. As DNA, the CDR3 is TGTGCCAGCACGTTAGGTGAAGGGGCTAACACTGAAGCTTTCTTT. This codes for CASTLGEGANTEAFF.

This clone was counted a single time. The chain carries TRBV11-2 and TRBJ2-1, with 7 nucleotides matching TRBD2. The CDR3 has 13 residues. CDR1 is SGHAT and CDR2 is FQNNGV in the germline V gene. With 8 bases clipped from V and 4 bases from J, the junction kept 5 bases outside the gene matches. The CDR3 nucleotides read TGTGCCAGCGGGAGGGATCGGTACAATGAGCAGTTCTTC. Translated: CASGRDRYNEQFF.

V gene TRBV5-4 combines with J gene TRBJ2-7; 12 bases fit TRBD2. The J segment lost 7 bases and the V segment lost 4 bases, leaving 9 bases of the junction unmatched. CDR3 length: 15 amino acids. From germline, CDR1 is SGHNT and CDR2 YYREEE (reference sequence). The DNA for the CDR3 is TGTGCCAGCAGCCGAGGACTAGCGGGATCCGGTGAGCAGTACTTC. Translation: CASSRGLAGSGEQYF.

This sequence joins TRBV4-1 and TRBJ2-7; 10 positions match TRBD2. Trimming removed 1 base from V and 5 bases from J; junction bases left unmatched: 2. Per the germline V gene, CDR1 is MGHRA and CDR2 is YSYEKL. CDR3 length: 14 amino acids. The CDR3 loop is CASSQGLAGDEQYF. The CDR3 DNA is TGCGCCAGCAGCCAAGGACTAGCGGGCGACGAGCAGTACTTC.

This sequence joins TRBV28 and TRBJ2-5, with D maybe TRBD1 (6 bases). Germline V CDR1 and CDR2: MDHEN, SYDVKM. V lost 3 bases and J 5 bases, leaving 13 bases between the germline ends. CDR3 length: 14 residues. The CDR3 coding sequence is TGTGCCAGCAGTTTGTCAGGGGCCTGGGAGACCCAGTACTTC. This gives the protein CASSLSGAWETQYF.

The gene calls are TRBV5-1 and TRBJ1-4; no clear D gene. The CDR3 consists of 14 residues. The germline V gene encodes CDR1 SGHRS and CDR2 YFSETQ. The ends were cut back, 5 bases at V and 8 bases at J, with 16 bases in the middle. The CDR3 DNA is TGCGCCAGCAGATTGACACTAACGGGGGAAAAACTGTTTTTT. Protein: CASRLTLTGEKLFF.

The gene calls are TRBV7-2 and TRBJ2-7, with D maybe TRBD2 (5 bases). The germline gives CDR1 SGHTA, CDR2 FQGNSA. V was cut by 1 base and J by 5 bases, with 12 bases left in between. The CDR3 has 14 amino acids. CDR3 DNA sequence: TGTGCCAGCAGCTTAGATCGGGATCGGAACGAGCAGTACTTC. Translated: CASSLDRDRNEQYF.

There are a few counts of this clone. The genes are TRBV5-1 and TRBJ1-5; 7 positions agree with TRBD1. Germline CDR1 SGHRS, CDR2 YFSETQ. V shed 4 bases, J shed 2 bases, and the junction held 3 bases outside the gene matches. CDR3 length: 14 amino acids. CDR3 in amino acids: CASSRGTGNQPQHF. The CDR3 nucleotides are TGCGCCAGCAGCCGCGGGACAGGCAATCAGCCCCAGCATTTT. Variable domain in full (rest from reference TRBV5-1 and TRBJ1-5): KAGVTQTPRYLIKTRGQQVTLSCSPISGHRSVSWYQQTPGQGLQFLFEYFSETQRNKGNFPGRFSGRQFSNSRSEMNVSTLELGDSALYLCASSRGTGNQPQHFGDGTRLSIL.

The V and J genes are TRBV5-1 and TRBJ2-2; no reliable D call. Germline lookup yields CDR1 SGHRS and CDR2 YFSETQ. Deletions cut 2 bases from V and 1 base from J, with 9 bases between. The CDR3 is 15 residues long. The CDR3 protein is CASSLGYMNTGELFF. Written as DNA, the CDR3 is TGCGCCAGCAGCTTAGGATACATGAACACCGGGGAGCTGTTTTTT.

Comment on this clone: At one boundary the junction diverges from the germline segment, which might be a read error. In DNA form, the CDR3 reads TGTGCCAGCAGCTGGGGGGCTCGGAACTTC. It encodes CASSWGARNF. The rearrangement links TRBV5-8 to TRBJ2-4; D could derive from TRBD1 or TRBD2 (6 bases each). Germline V gene data show CDR1 as SGHTS and CDR2 as YDEGEE. CDR3 length: 10 residues.